The text below deals with one T cell receptor (beta chain). The repertoire was sequenced with immunoSEQ multiplex PCR; TCRdb's copy has only in-frame clones and lacks some. This sample has roughly 99,000 clones; 85% to 90% occur once, and the top ten carry approximately 2%. The record originates from a study of blood T cell repertoires in COVID-19. At the level of the study: Specimens from acute and convalescent COVID-19 originated in the United States, Italy and Spain.

J lost 8 bases, V lost 2 bases, and 6 bases had no gene match. CDR3 length equals 14 residues. The germline V gene encodes CDR1 SGHRS and CDR2 YFSETQ. The clonotype was recovered from a man aged 45-65 years with COVID-19, enrolled during active disease. The V call is TRBV5-1, the J call TRBJ2-1; TRBD1 agrees at 8 bases. The sequenced material came from peripheral blood. The CDR3 DNA is TGCGCCAGCAGCTTAGGACAGGGCGAGGATGAGCAGTTCTTC. Translated: CASSLGQGEDEQFF.